This is a list of T cell receptor beta chains from one sample in a study of cytotoxic CD8 clonotypes in ibrutinib-treated CLL. Profiling relied on immunoSEQ multiplex PCR, and the TCRdb table lists in-frame clones only, not all of them. The repertoire holds fewer than 35,000 clones, with approximately 85% as singletons. Sequenced here: PBMCs, sampled after 24 months of ibrutinib treatment. Source of these receptors: a human donor with chronic lymphocytic leukemia. Both conserved end residues are part of each CDR3. The order of the fields is J gene, CDR3 length, V gene, CDR3 protein.

TRBJ2-7 15 TRBV4-1 CASSQGPGSLYEQYF
TRBJ1-2 14 TRBV7-8 CASSLRDRSYGYTF
TRBJ2-5 18 TRBV9 CASSPMGSDSQYQETQYF
TRBJ2-7 17 TRBV4-2 CASSLGTSGARWSEQYF
TRBJ1-2 13 TRBV7-3 CASSLGTRDGYTF
TRBJ2-7 13 TRBV9 CASSLANYYEQYF
TRBJ2-7 14 TRBV10-3 CAISEGHAPYEQYF
TRBJ1-1 14 TRBV18 CASSPRQTNTEAFF
TRBJ1-2 13 TRBV19 CASSTDRIYGYTF
TRBJ2-3 16 TRBV7-3 CASSLTGLTSTDTQYF
TRBJ2-2 15 TRBV7-9 CASSFGTGITGELFF
TRBJ1-2 14 TRBV5-1 CASSLEQENYGYTF
TRBJ1-1 14 TRBV7-3 CASSFAGQSTEAFF
TRBJ1-2 15 TRBV2 CASTTTGGFSYGYTF
TRBJ2-5 14 TRBV7-7 CASSPLGDQETQYF
TRBJ2-1 14 TRBV6-6 CASSSQSFRGEQFF
TRBJ2-2 14 TRBV6-5 CASRGYLNTGELFF
TRBJ1-2 14 TRBV5-1 CASSAGQPNYGYTF
TRBJ2-1 16 TRBV5-1 CASSLYFGTGRNEQFF
TRBJ2-5 16 TRBV7-8 CASSLAGVGVVETQYF
TRBJ1-1 15 TRBV7-6 CASSLLYGTNTEAFF
TRBJ1-3 14 TRBV5-1 CASSLGQGMNTIYF
TRBJ2-7 15 TRBV11-3 CASSFESGNPHEQYF
TRBJ2-7 16 TRBV5-8 CASSLPRDSPSYEQYF
TRBJ1-4 15 TRBV5-1 CASSRTGASDEKLFF
TRBJ2-7 13 TRBV11-2 CASSLANYYEQYF
TRBJ2-7 16 TRBV11-3 CASSGTSGGPIYEQYF
TRBJ2-2 16 TRBV10-2 CASKILLTGNTGELFF
TRBJ1-6 15 TRBV25-1 CASSVSSSYNSPLHF
TRBJ2-1 15 TRBV7-3 CASSLNRGQYNEQFF
TRBJ2-6 20 TRBV4-1 CASSQDGSGGRRAGANVLTF
TRBJ1-1 13 TRBV11-2 CASRPLENTEAFF
TRBJ1-1 15 TRBV10-3 CAISARGGENTEAFF
TRBJ1-2 13 TRBV7-2 CASSLGTGYGYTF
TRBJ2-5 13 TRBV29-1 CSRGQGAGETQYF
TRBJ2-3 15 TRBV7-6 CASSLAISAADTQYF
TRBJ2-3 13 TRBV7-8 CASTQVASDTQYF
TRBJ2-7 14 TRBV13 CASRGTGEVYEQYF
TRBJ1-2 14 TRBV6-5 CASTFTGVNYGYTF
TRBJ2-2 16 TRBV5-6 CASSLRRQGATGELFF
TRBJ1-1 13 TRBV6-5 CASSANKGGAAFF
TRBJ2-7 12 TRBV6-9 CASPTLGYEQYF
TRBJ1-5 12 TRBV21-1 CASSKHPQPQHF
TRBJ1-5 14 TRBV6-6 CASSGRLDNQPQHF
TRBJ2-7 14 TRBV7-9 CASSRTESSYEQYF
TRBJ2-3 18 TRBV27 CASRAASSGAFTTDTQYF
TRBJ2-7 14 TRBV30 CAWSKTFYSYEQYF
TRBJ1-6 15 TRBV5-6 CASSTVQGPNSPLHF
TRBJ1-6 16 TRBV9 CASSAPTSSYNSPLHF
TRBJ2-1 14 TRBV4-1 CASRETGGDNEQFF
TRBJ2-7 11 TRBV19 CASSIADEQYF
TRBJ1-1 16 TRBV5-1 CASSPQGTGVNTEAFF
TRBJ1-2 14 TRBV5-1 CASSPGTANYGYTF